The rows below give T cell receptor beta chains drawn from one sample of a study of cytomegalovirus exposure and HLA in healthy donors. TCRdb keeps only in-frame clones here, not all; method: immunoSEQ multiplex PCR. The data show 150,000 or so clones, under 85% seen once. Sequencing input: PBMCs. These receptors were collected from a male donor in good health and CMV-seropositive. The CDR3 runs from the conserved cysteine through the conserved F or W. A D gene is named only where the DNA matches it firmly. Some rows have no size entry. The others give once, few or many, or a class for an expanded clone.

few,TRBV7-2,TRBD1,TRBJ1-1,TGTGCCAGCAGCTTACCCGGCAGGGGGTTGAACACTGAAGCTTTCTTT,CASSLPGRGLNTEAFF
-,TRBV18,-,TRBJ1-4,TGTGCCAGCTCACCACCTAACAGGGATGAAAAACTGTTTTTT,CASSPPNRDEKLFF
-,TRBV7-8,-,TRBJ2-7,TGTGCCAGCAGCTTAAGAGCAGGGGGGCCTGACGAGCAGTACTTC,CASSLRAGGPDEQYF
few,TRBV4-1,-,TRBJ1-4,TGCGCCAGCAGCCAAGCCAGGACAGCAACTAATGAAAAACTGTTTTTT,CASSQARTATNEKLFF
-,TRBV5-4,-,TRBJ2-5,TGTGCCAGCAGCTTGGAATGGGCAGAGACCCAGTACTTC,CASSLEWAETQYF
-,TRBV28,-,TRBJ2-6,TGTGCCAGCAGTTTCGGTGGCTCTGGGGCCAACGTCCTGACTTTC,CASSFGGSGANVLTF
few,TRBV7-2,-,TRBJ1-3,TGTGCCAGCAGCTCCGATATCTCGGTGAACACCATATATTTT,CASSSDISVNTIYF
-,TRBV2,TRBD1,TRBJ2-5,TGTGCCAGCAGTGCAAATCGAGACAGGGGATTCCAAGAGACCCAGTACTTC,CASSANRDRGFQETQYF
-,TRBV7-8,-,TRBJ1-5,TGTGCCAGCAGCTTATCTGAGAGGCAGCCCCAGCATTTT,CASSLSERQPQHF
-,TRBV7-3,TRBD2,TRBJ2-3,TGTGCCAGCAGCTCACCGGGACTAGCGGGGGCAGATACGCAGTATTTT,CASSSPGLAGADTQYF
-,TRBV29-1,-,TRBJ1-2,TGCAGCGTTGAAGATCTAGGAGTGGGTGGCTACACCTTC,CSVEDLGVGGYTF
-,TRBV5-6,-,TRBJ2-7,TGTGCCAGCAGGCTCCACGACGGGGGGCCGGGCGAGCAGTACTTC,CASRLHDGGPGEQYF
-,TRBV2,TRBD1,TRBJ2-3,TGTGCCAGCAGTGAACAGGGGGTTAGCACAGATACGCAGTATTTT,CASSEQGVSTDTQYF
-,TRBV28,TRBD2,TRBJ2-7,TGTGCCACTTGGGGGAGGGGCGGAAAAAACTACGAGCAGTACTTC,CATWGRGGKNYEQYF
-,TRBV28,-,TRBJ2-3,TGTGCCAGCAGTTGGGGGCTACCCGGCGGCACAGATACGCAGTATTTT,CASSWGLPGGTDTQYF
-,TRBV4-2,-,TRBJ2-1,TGTGCCAGCAGCCGTCAAATGAGTAGGGGGGCGGGGGTGAATGAGCAGTTCTTC,CASSRQMSRGAGVNEQFF
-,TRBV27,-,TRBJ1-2,TGTGCCAGCACGGGGGGCGATGGCTACACCTTC,CASTGGDGYTF
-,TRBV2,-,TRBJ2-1,TGTGCCAGCAGTTATTACAATGAGCAGTTCTTC,CASSYYNEQFF
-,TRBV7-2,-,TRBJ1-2,TGTGCCAGCAGCGAGGGCCCTAACTATGGCTACACCTTC,CASSEGPNYGYTF
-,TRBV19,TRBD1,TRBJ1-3,TGTGCCAGTAGTATAACAGGGGCCATCAACTCTGGAAACACCATATATTTT,CASSITGAINSGNTIYF
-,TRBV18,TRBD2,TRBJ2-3,TGTGCCAGCTCACCTCTCCGGGGGGGAACCACAGATACGCAGTATTTT,CASSPLRGGTTDTQYF
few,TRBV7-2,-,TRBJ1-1,TGTGCCAGCAGCACTAGAGGGCCCACTGAAGCTTTCTTT,CASSTRGPTEAFF
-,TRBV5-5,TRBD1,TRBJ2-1,TGTGCCAGCAGCCAATCGACAGGGAGCTCCTACAATGAGCAGTTCTTC,CASSQSTGSSYNEQFF
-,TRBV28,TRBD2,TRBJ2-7,TGTGCCAGCAGTTTAAGGCTAGCGGGTGTCTACGAGCAGTACTTC,CASSLRLAGVYEQYF
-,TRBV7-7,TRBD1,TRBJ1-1,TGTGCCAGCAGCTCCTACTTGACAGGGCCCATGAACACTGAAGCTTTCTTT,CASSSYLTGPMNTEAFF
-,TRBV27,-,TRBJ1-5,TGTGCCAGCAGTTTCACACCTTATAGCAATCAGCCCCAGCATTTT,CASSFTPYSNQPQHF
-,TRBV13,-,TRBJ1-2,TGTGCCAGCAGCGTTAGTATGGCCAGGGTGGGATGGGGCTACACCTTC,CASSVSMARVGWGYTF
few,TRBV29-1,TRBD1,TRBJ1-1,TGCAGCGCTGACAGGGGACTGAACACTGAAGCTTTCTTT,CSADRGLNTEAFF
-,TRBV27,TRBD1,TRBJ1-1,TGTGCCAGCAGTTTCACAGGGGTGGGAACTGAAGCTTTCTTT,CASSFTGVGTEAFF
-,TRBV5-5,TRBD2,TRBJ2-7,TGTGCCAGCAGCTGGGTGGGACTAGAATCCAACTACGAGCAGTACTTC,CASSWVGLESNYEQYF
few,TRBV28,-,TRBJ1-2,TGTGCCAGCAGTTTTACAGGGACTGGCTACACCTTC,CASSFTGTGYTF
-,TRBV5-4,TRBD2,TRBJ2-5,TGTGCCAGCAGCTTGGGACTAGCGGGGGCCGACAGGCAAGAGACCCAGTACTTC,CASSLGLAGADRQETQYF
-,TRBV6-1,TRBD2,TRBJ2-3,TGTGCCAGCAGTGCACCTAGCGGGAGGCGGTCTGATACGCAGTATTTT,CASSAPSGRRSDTQYF
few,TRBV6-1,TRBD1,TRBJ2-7,TGTGCCAGCAGTGCTAGGACAGGGACCTACGAGCAGTACTTC,CASSARTGTYEQYF
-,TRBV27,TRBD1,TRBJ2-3,TGTGCCAGCAGTTTACTTGGACAGGGAGGAACAGATACGCAGTATTTT,CASSLLGQGGTDTQYF
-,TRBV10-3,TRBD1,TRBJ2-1,TGTGCCATCAGTGGGGGACAGGGAGGCAATGAGCAGTTCTTC,CAISGGQGGNEQFF
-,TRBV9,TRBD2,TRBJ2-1,TGTGCCAGCAGCGTAGAACTAGCGGGAGGCCCACCTTTCAATGAGCAGTTCTTC,CASSVELAGGPPFNEQFF
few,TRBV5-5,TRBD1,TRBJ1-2,TGTGCCAGCAGCCCATTGGGACAGGAAGCCTATGGCTACACCTTC,CASSPLGQEAYGYTF
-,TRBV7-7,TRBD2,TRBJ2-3,TGTGCCAGCAGCTTTGGACTAGCGGGGGGCCCACTCCGCACAGATATGCAGTATTTT,CASSFGLAGGPLRTDMQYF
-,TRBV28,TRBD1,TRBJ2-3,TGTGCCAGCAGTCGGACAGGGACAGATACGCAGTATTTT,CASSRTGTDTQYF
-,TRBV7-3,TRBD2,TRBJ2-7,TGTGCCAGCAGCTTAGGGGGGGGTAGCGGCTACGAGCAGTACTTC,CASSLGGGSGYEQYF
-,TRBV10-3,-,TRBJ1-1,TGTGCCATCAGTGAGTTCCAGGCCTCGAACACTGAAGCTTTCTTT,CAISEFQASNTEAFF
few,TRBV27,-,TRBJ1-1,TGTGCCAGCAGCTCACTACCAGGGAGGGGCACTGAAGCTTTCTTT,CASSSLPGRGTEAFF
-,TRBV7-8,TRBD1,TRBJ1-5,TGTGCCAGCAGCTCGTACAGGGGCGGCCAGCCCCAGCATTTT,CASSSYRGGQPQHF
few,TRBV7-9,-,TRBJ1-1,TGTGCCAGCAGCTTAGACAGGGTCGGCACTGAAGCTTTCTTT,CASSLDRVGTEAFF
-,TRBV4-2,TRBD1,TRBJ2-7,TGTGCCAGCAGCCAAGAGCATGCGACAGGGAGCGAGCAGTACTTC,CASSQEHATGSEQYF
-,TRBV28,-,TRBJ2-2,TGTGCCAGCAGTTTTCCCAGGGGTTCTCACGGGGAGCTGTTTTTT,CASSFPRGSHGELFF
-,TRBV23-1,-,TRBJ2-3,TGCGCCAGCAGTCAAGCGGGGTGGGGGGATACGCAGTATTTT,CASSQAGWGDTQYF
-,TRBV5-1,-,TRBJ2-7,TGCGCCAGCAGCCGGACTGGCCCCTACGAGCAGTACTTC,CASSRTGPYEQYF
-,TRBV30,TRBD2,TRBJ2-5,TGTGCCTGGGGTAGCGGGGGGGCACAAGAGACCCAGTACTTC,CAWGSGGAQETQYF